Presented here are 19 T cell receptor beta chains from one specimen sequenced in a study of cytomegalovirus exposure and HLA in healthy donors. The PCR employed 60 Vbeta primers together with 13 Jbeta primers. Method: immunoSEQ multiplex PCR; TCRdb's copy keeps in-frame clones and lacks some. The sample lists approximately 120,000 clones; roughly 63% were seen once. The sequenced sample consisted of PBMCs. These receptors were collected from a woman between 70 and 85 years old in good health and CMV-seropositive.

The CDR3, as DNA: TGTGCCTGGAGTATGAGGACTAGCGGAACTTTTGCCTACGAGCAGTACTTC. Protein: CAWSMRTSGTFAYEQYF. The chain uses TRBV30 and TRBJ2-7; 10 nucleotides match TRBD2. With V trimmed by 2 bases and J by 2 bases, 12 bases remained unmatched. Germline V CDR1 and CDR2: GTSNPN, SVGIG (reference sequence). The CDR3 extends over 17 amino acids.

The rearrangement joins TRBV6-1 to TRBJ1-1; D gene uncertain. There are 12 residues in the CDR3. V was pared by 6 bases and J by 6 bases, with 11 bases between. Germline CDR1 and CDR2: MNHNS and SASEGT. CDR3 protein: CASRVTSPEAFF. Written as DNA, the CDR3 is TGTGCCAGCAGGGTAACAAGTCCTGAAGCTTTCTTT.

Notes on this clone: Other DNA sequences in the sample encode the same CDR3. CDR3 nucleotides: TGTGCCAGCAGTGTTGACAGAAGCTCCTACAATGAGCAGTTCTTC. As protein: CASSVDRSSYNEQFF. This chain connects TRBV6-1 to TRBJ2-1, with a weak D call TRBD1 (5 bases). CDR1 and CDR2 from the germline V gene are MNHNS and SASEGT. CDR3 length: 15 amino acids. V was shortened by 4 bases and J by 0 bases, with 10 bases between the two germline ends.

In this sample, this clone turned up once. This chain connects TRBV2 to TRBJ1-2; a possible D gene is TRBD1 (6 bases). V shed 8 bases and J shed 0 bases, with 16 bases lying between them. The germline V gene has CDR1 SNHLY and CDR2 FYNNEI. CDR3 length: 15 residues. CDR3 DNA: TGTGCCAGCGGTATAGAGGGGGTAGCTAACTATGGCTACACCTTC. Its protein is CASGIEGVANYGYTF.

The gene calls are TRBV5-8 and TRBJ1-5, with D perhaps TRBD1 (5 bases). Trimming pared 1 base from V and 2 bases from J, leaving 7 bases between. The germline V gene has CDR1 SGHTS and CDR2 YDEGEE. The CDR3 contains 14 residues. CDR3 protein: CASSLWGGNQPQHF. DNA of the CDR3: TGTGCCAGCAGCTTGTGGGGGGGCAATCAGCCCCAGCATTTT.

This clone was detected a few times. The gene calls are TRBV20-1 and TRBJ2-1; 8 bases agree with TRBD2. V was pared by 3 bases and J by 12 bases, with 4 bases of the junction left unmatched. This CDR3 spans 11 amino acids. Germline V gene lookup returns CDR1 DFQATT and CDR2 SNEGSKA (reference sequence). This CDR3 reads CSASGGAWQFF. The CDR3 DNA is TGCAGTGCTAGCGGGGGGGCCTGGCAGTTCTTC.

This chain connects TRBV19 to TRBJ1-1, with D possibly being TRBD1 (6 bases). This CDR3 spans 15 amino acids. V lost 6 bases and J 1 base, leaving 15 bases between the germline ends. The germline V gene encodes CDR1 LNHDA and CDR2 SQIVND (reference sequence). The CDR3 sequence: CASRPIDRWNTEAFF. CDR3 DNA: TGTGCCAGTAGGCCAATTGACAGGTGGAACACTGAAGCTTTCTTT.

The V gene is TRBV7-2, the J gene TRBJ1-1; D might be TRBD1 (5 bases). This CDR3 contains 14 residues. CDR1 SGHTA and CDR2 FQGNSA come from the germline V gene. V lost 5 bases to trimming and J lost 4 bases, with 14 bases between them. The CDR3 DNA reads TGTGCCAGCAGCACGCTGGCCGGGGGCACTGAAGCTTTCTTT. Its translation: CASSTLAGGTEAFF.

The CDR3 DNA is TGTGCCTGGAGCCCCGGGATGACAGATACGCAGTATTTT. This codes for CAWSPGMTDTQYF. V is TRBV30 and J is TRBJ2-3, with a tentative D call TRBD2 (5 bases). Per germline, CDR1 GTSNPN and CDR2 SVGIG (reference sequence). Trimming removed 3 bases at V and 3 bases at J, with 10 bases between. The CDR3 contains 13 residues.

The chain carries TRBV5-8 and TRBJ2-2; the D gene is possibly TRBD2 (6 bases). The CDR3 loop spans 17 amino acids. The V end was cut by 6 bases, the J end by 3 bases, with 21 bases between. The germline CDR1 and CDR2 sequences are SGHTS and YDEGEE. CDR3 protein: CASKKGTLTDDTGELFF. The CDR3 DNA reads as TGTGCCAGCAAGAAGGGGACTTTGACGGACGACACCGGGGAGCTGTTTTTT.

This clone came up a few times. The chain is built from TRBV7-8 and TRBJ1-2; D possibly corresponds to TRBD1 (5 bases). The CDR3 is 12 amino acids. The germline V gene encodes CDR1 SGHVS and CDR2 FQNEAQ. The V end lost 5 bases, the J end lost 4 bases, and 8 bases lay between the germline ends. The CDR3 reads CASSITGYGYTF. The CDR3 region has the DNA TGTGCCAGCAGCATTACAGGCTATGGCTACACCTTC.

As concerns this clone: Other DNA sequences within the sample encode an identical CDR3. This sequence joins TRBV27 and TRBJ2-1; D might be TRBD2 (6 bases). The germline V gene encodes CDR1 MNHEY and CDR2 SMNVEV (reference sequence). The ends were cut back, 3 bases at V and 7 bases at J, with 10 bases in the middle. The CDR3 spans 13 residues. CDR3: CASSLVAGNEQFF. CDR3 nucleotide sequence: TGTGCCAGCAGTTTGGTTGCGGGGAATGAGCAGTTCTTC.

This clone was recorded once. The CDR3 bases are TGTGCCAGCAGCTTAATATGGGCTGAAAAACTGTTTTTT. It encodes CASSLIWAEKLFF. This chain connects TRBV7-8 to TRBJ1-4; D is unresolved. This CDR3 contains 13 residues. The V end was cut by 2 bases, the J end by 7 bases, with 8 bases between. In germline, CDR1 is SGHVS, CDR2 FQNEAQ.

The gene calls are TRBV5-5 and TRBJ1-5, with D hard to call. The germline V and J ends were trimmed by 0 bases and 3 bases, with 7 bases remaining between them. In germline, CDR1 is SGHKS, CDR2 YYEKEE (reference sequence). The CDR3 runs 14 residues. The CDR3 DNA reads TGTGCCAGCAGCTTGGATCAGAACAATCAGCCCCAGCATTTT. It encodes CASSLDQNNQPQHF.

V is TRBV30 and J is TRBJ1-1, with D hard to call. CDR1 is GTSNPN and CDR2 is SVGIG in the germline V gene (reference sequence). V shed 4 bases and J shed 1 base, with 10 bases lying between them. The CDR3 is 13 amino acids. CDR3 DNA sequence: TGTGCCTGGAAGGTTACGGGGAACACTGAAGCTTTCTTT. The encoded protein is CAWKVTGNTEAFF.

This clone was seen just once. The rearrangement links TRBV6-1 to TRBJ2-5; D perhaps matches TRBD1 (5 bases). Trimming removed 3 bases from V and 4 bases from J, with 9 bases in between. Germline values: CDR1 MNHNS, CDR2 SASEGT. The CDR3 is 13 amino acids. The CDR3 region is CASSEQGAETQYF. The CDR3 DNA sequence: TGTGCCAGCAGTGAGCAGGGTGCAGAGACCCAGTACTTC.

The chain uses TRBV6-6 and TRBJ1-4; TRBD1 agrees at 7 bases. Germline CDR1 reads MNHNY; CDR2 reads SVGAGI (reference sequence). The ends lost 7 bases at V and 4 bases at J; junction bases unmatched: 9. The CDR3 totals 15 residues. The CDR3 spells CASIRTGALNEKLFF. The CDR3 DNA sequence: TGTGCCAGCATTAGAACAGGGGCTCTTAATGAAAAACTGTTTTTT.

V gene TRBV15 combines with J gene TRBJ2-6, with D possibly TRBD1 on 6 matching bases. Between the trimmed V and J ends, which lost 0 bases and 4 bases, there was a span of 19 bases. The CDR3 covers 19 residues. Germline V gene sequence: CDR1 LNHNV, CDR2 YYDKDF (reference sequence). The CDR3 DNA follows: TGTGCCACCAGCAGAGATTCCCCCAACAGGGCTCCCGGGGCCAACGTCCTGACTTTC. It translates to CATSRDSPNRAPGANVLTF.

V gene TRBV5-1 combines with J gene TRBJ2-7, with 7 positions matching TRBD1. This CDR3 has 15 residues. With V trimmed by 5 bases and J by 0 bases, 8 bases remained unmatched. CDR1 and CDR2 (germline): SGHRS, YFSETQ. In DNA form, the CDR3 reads TGCGCCAGCAGACGAGAAACAGGGGACTCCTACGAGCAGTACTTC. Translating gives CASRRETGDSYEQYF.